The 5 T cell receptor beta chains given below trace back to one sample, sequenced in a study of T cells after posttransplantation cyclophosphamide (dated by TCRdb to 2016 to 2017). Libraries were constructed by the immunoSEQ multiplex PCR assay. TCRdb limited this immuneACCESS table to in-frame rearrangements with V and J called. A share of clones is missing; checked studies link under half to unresolved V genes, and the rest is unexplained. This sample has 9,500 to 15,000 clones, none of them a singleton. Roughly 25% of the sample is in the top ten clones. The sample's treatment or condition, from its label and the paper: high-dose cyclophosphamide on days +3 and +4 as single-agent GVHD prophylaxis. PTCy patients received busulfan and fludarabine conditioning, a related or unrelated marrow graft, and cyclophosphamide on days +3 and +4. Here the sequenced sample was PBMCs, taken after allogeneic stem cell transplant with posttransplant cyclophosphamide. Receptor source: a female patient aged 40 to 50 who received an allogeneic stem cell transplant from a related donor, was CMV-positive, and had acute GVHD only. Where a transplant has occurred, the graft donor may have supplied some of the T cells.

Ten or more counts support this clone. V is TRBV5-4 and J is TRBJ2-7, with 7 bases fitting TRBD1. The germline V gene has CDR1 SGHNT and CDR2 YYREEE (reference sequence). The junction had 1 base not matched to a gene; V was cut back by 2 bases and J by 2 bases. The CDR3 is made up of 13 amino acids. The CDR3 is CASSFDRAYEQYV. The CDR3 region has the DNA TGTGCCAGCAGCTTCGACAGGGCCTACGAGCAGTACGTC.

The CDR3 reads CASSEAMEAPRSYGYTF. In DNA, the CDR3 is TGTGCCAGCAGTGAAGCCATGGAGGCACCGAGGAGCTATGGCTACACCTTC. The chain employs TRBV2 and TRBJ1-2; D is ambiguous. In germline, CDR1 is SNHLY, CDR2 FYNNEI. CDR3 length: 17 amino acids. Trimming stripped 0 bases from V and 4 bases from J, with 18 bases between.

In its sample, this clone was seen many times. The rearrangement links TRBV5-4 to TRBJ2-1; 7 bases line up with TRBD2. The CDR3 sequence is 16 residues long. The trim removed 3 bases at V and 9 bases at J, leaving 15 bases unmatched. The germline V gene encodes CDR1 SGHNT and CDR2 YYREEE (reference sequence). The CDR3 region is CASSSSIAGPLGEQFF. CDR3 in DNA: TGTGCCAGCAGCTCCTCGATAGCGGGCCCTTTAGGTGAGCAGTTCTTC.

This clone was picked up many times. This chain links TRBV5-6 with TRBJ1-1; the match to TRBD1 covers 9 bases. The CDR3 is 15 amino acids. Germline loops: CDR1 SGHDT, CDR2 YYEEEE. V was clipped by 3 bases and J by 5 bases; unmatched bases: 8. CDR3 DNA: TGTGCCAGCAGCTCGTCCTACAGGGGGCATACTGAAGCTTTCTTT. Translating gives CASSSSYRGHTEAFF. Based on the CDR3 plus reference TRBV5-6 and TRBJ1-1, the full variable domain is DAGVTQSPTHLIKTRGQQVTLRCSPKSGHDTVSWYQQALGQGPQFIFQYYEEEERQRGNFPDRFSGHQFPNYSSELNVNALLLGDSALYLCASSSSYRGHTEAFFGQGTRLTVV.

This clone appeared many times. V and J are TRBV4-3 and TRBJ2-3; TRBD2 aligns across 9 bases. The V gene end was trimmed by 0 bases and the J gene end by 2 bases; junction bases not matched to a gene: 9. The germline V gene has CDR1 LGHNA and CDR2 YSLEER. CDR3 length equals 18 residues. This CDR3 is CASSQEAGASGNTDTQYF. As DNA, the CDR3 is TGCGCCAGCAGCCAAGAAGCCGGGGCTAGCGGGAACACAGATACGCAGTATTTT.